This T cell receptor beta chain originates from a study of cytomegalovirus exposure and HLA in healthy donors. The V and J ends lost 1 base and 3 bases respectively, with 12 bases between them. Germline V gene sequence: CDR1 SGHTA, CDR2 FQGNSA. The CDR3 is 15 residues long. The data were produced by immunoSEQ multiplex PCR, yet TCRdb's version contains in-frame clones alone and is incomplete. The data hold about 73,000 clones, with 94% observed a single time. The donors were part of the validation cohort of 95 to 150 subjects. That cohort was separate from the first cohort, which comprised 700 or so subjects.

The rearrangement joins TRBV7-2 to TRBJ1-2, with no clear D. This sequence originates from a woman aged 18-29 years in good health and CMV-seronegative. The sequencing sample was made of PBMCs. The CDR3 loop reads CASSLGRALDYGYTF. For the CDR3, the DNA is TGTGCCAGCAGCTTAGGGCGGGCCCTAGACTATGGCTACACCTTC.